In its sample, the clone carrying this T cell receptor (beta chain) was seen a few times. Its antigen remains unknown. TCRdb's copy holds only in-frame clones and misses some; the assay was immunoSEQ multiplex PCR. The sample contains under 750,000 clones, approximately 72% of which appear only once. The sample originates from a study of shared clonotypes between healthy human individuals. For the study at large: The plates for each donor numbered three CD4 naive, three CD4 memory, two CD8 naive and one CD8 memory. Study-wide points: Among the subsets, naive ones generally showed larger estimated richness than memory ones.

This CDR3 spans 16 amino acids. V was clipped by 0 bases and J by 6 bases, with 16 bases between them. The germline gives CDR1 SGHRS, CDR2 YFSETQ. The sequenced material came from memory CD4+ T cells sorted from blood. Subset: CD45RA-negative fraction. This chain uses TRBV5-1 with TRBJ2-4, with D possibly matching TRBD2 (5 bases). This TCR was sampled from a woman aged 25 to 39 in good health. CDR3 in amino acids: CASSLAFEGAGNIQYF. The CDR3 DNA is TGCGCCAGCAGCTTGGCCTTTGAGGGAGCTGGAAACATTCAGTACTTC.